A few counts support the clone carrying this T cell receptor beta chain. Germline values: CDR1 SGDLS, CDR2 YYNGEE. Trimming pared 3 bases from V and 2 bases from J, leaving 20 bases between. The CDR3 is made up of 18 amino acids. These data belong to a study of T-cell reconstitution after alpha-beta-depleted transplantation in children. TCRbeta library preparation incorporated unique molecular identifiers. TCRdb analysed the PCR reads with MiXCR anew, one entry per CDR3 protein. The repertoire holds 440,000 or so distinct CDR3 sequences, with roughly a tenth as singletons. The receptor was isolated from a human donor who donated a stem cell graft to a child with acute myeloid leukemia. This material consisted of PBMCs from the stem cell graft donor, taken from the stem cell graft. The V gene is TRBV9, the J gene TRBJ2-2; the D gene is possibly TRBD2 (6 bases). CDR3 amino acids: CASSGRTAGTPNTGELFF. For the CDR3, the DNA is TGTGCCAGCAGCGGACGGACTGCCGGGACTCCCAACACCGGGGAGCTGTTTTTT. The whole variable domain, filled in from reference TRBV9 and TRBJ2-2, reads DSGVTQTPKHLITATGQRVTLRCSPRSGDLSVYWYQQSLDQGLQFLIQYYNGEERAKGNILERFSAQQFPDLHSELNLSSLELGDSALYFCASSGRTAGTPNTGELFFGEGSRLTVL.